These T cell receptor beta chains were read from a single sample in a study of blood T cell repertoires in COVID-19. Assay used: immunoSEQ multiplex PCR; TCRdb lists only in-frame clones, some missing. The sample contains approximately 160,000 clones, around four fifths of which appear only once. Material for sequencing was peripheral blood. The origin of the receptors is a man between 65 and 80 years old with acute or convalescent COVID-19. Each CDR3 is given with its conserved first and last residue. Each record gives: D gene, J gene, clone size, V gene, CDR3 protein, CDR3 DNA. D genes are given only for firm matches. Not all rows give a size; the values are once, few, many and, for expanded clones, a class.

TRBD1	TRBJ2-7	once	TRBV5-1	CASSQRTGSDEQYF	TGCGCCAGCAGCCAGAGGACAGGGTCGGACGAGCAGTACTTC
TRBD1	TRBJ1-5	NA	TRBV10-3	CAISAQGGELGQPQHF	TGTGCCATCAGTGCACAGGGGGGCGAACTGGGGCAGCCCCAGCATTTT
NA	TRBJ2-2	NA	TRBV6-5	CASSSNTGELFF	TGTGCCAGCAGTTCAAACACCGGGGAGCTGTTTTTT
NA	TRBJ2-7	NA	TRBV4-2	CASSQQGSSYEQYF	TGTGCCAGCAGCCAACAGGGTTCCTCCTACGAGCAGTACTTC
TRBD2	TRBJ2-3	NA	TRBV7-2	CASSQVGTSPDTQYF	TGTGCCAGCAGCCAAGTGGGGACTAGCCCAGATACGCAGTATTTT
NA	TRBJ1-4	NA	TRBV2	CASSEPQGTGEKLFF	TGTGCCAGCAGTGAACCCCAGGGAACCGGCGAAAAACTGTTTTTT
TRBD1	TRBJ2-1	NA	TRBV27	CASSSGQGSNEQFF	TGTGCCAGCAGTTCCGGACAGGGGTCCAATGAGCAGTTCTTC
TRBD2	TRBJ2-7	NA	TRBV30	CAWNRGTSLGEQYF	TGTGCCTGGAACCGCGGGACTAGTCTGGGGGAGCAGTACTTC
NA	TRBJ1-2	NA	TRBV15	CATSRGVGYTF	TGTGCCACCAGCAGAGGCGTTGGCTACACCTTC
NA	TRBJ2-1	NA	TRBV11-2	CASSLTPGPYNEQFF	TGTGCCAGCAGCTTAACTCCAGGGCCTTACAATGAGCAGTTCTTC
TRBD2	TRBJ2-3	once	TRBV6-5	CASRTEGLAPAPQYF	TGTGCCAGCAGGACCGAGGGACTAGCGCCCGCACCGCAGTATTTT
NA	TRBJ2-5	NA	TRBV5-1	CASSLGRGVETQYF	TGCGCCAGCAGCTTGGGCAGGGGGGTTGAGACCCAGTACTTC
TRBD2	TRBJ2-7	NA	TRBV7-8	CASSLTIAGGPSREQYF	TGTGCCAGCAGCCTAACTATAGCGGGAGGGCCTTCCCGCGAGCAGTACTTC
NA	TRBJ1-2	NA	TRBV6-1	CASSEGWGANYGYTF	TGTGCCAGCAGTGAGGGGTGGGGCGCTAACTATGGCTACACCTTC
TRBD1	TRBJ2-7	NA	TRBV18	CASSPVTGGDEQYF	TGTGCCAGCTCACCTGTGACAGGGGGAGACGAGCAGTACTTC
TRBD2	TRBJ2-5	NA	TRBV19	CASSIGTSGSMETQYF	TGTGCCAGTAGTATAGGGACTAGCGGGAGTATGGAGACCCAGTACTTC
NA	TRBJ2-5	NA	TRBV10-3	CAISESPLYREVVETQYF	TGTGCCATCAGTGAGTCCCCCCTTTACAGGGAAGTGGTAGAGACCCAGTACTTC
TRBD1	TRBJ1-1	NA	TRBV6-5	CASSFQGAGDTEAFF	TGTGCCAGCAGTTTCCAGGGGGCAGGTGACACTGAAGCTTTCTTT
TRBD2	TRBJ2-2	NA	TRBV5-4	CASKPGLGPGELFF	TGTGCCAGCAAACCGGGACTAGGCCCCGGGGAGCTGTTTTTT
TRBD1	TRBJ1-2	NA	TRBV27	CASSRTGGHPAGYTF	TGTGCCAGCAGTAGGACAGGGGGCCACCCGGCCGGCTACACCTTC
TRBD1	TRBJ1-2	few	TRBV25-1	CASSGTGGDGYTF	TGTGCCAGCAGTGGTACAGGGGGCGATGGCTACACCTTC
TRBD1	TRBJ1-2	NA	TRBV4-3	CASSQDLGTGVNYGYTF	TGCGCCAGCAGCCAAGATCTTGGGACAGGGGTTAACTATGGCTACACCTTC
TRBD1	TRBJ2-7	few	TRBV27	CASKPYRGVHYEQYF	TGTGCCAGCAAACCATACAGGGGTGTGCACTACGAGCAGTACTTC